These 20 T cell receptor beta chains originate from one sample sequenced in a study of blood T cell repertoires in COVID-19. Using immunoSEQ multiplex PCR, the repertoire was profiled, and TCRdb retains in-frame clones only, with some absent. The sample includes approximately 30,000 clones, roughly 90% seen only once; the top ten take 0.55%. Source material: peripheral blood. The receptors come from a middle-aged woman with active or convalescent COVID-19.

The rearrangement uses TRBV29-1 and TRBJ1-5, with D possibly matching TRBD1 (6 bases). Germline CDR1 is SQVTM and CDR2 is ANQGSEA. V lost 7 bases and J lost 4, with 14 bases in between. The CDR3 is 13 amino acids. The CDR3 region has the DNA TGCAGCGCAACCGGGGGGGCAAATCAGCCCCAGCATTTT. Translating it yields CSATGGANQPQHF.

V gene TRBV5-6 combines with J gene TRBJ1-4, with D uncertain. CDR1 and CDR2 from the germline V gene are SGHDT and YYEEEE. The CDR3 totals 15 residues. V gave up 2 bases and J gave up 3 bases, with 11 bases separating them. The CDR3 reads CASSFQVLANEKLFF. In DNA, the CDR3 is TGTGCCAGCAGCTTCCAGGTCTTAGCTAATGAAAAACTGTTTTTT.

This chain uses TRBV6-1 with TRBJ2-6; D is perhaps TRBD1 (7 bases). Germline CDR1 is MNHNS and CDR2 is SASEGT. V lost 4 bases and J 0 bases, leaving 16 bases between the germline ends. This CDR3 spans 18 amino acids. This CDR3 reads CASSAPQGGSSGANVLTF. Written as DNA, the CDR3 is TGTGCCAGCAGTGCCCCGCAGGGGGGCTCCTCTGGGGCCAACGTCCTGACTTTC.

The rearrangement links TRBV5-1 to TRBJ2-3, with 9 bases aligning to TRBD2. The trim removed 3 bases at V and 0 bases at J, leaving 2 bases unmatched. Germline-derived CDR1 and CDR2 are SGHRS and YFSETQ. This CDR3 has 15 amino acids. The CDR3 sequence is CASSYGLASTDTQYF. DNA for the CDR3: TGCGCCAGCAGCTACGGACTAGCGAGCACAGATACGCAGTATTTT.

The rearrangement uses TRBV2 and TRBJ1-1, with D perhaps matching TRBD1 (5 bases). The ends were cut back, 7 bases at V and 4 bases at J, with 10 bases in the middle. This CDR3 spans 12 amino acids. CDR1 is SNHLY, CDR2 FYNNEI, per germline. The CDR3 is CASTGGGTEAFF. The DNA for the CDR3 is TGTGCCAGCACCGGGGGGGGCACTGAAGCTTTCTTT.

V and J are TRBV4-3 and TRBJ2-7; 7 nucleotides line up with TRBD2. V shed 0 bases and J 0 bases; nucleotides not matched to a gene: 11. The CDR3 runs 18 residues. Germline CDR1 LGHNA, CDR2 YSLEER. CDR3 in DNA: TGCGCCAGCAGCCAAGACCAAGCGCGGGGGTTACTCTCCTACGAGCAGTACTTC. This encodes CASSQDQARGLLSYEQYF.

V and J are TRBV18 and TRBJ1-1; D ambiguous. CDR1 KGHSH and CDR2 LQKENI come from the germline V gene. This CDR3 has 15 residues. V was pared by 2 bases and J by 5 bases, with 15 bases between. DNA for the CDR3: TGTGCCAGCTCACCAGCGGACGGGAGGGTAACTGAAGCTTTCTTT. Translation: CASSPADGRVTEAFF.

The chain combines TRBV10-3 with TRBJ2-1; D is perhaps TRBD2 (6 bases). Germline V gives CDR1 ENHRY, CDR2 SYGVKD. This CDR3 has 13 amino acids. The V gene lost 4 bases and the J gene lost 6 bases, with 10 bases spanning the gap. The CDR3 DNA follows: TGTGCCATCAGTGTGGGACTCCCCAATGAGCAGTTCTTC. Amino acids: CAISVGLPNEQFF.

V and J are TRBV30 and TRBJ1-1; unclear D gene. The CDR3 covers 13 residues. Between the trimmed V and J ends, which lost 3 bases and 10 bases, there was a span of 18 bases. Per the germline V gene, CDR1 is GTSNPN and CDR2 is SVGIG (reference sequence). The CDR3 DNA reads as TGTGCCTGGAGACCTGACTCCCACGACGGAGCTTTCTTT. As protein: CAWRPDSHDGAFF. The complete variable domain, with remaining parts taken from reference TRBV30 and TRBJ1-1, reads SQTIHQWPATLVQPVGSPLSLECTVEGTSNPNLYWYRQAAGRGLQLLFYSVGIGQISSEVPQNLSASRPQDRQFILSSKKLLLSDSGFYLCAWRPDSHDGAFFGQGTRLTVV.

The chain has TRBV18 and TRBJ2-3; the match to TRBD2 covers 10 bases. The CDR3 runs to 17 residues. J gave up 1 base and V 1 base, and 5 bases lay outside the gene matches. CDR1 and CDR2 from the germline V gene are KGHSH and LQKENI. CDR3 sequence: CASSPRGTSARTDTQYF. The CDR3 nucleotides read TGTGCCAGCTCACCACGGGGGACTAGCGCACGCACAGATACGCAGTATTTT.

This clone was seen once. The CDR3 nucleotides read TGTGCCAGCAGCTTGGGACAGCTCTATGGCTACACCTTC. Protein: CASSLGQLYGYTF. The J gene is TRBJ1-2, the V gene TRBV7-6, with 7 nucleotides matching TRBD1. The CDR3 is 13 residues long. V dropped 3 bases and J dropped 4; count of bases not matched to a gene: 2. CDR1 SGHVS and CDR2 FNYEAQ come from the germline V gene.

As DNA, the CDR3 is TGTGCCAGCAGTTACTTCGGACAGCATGGCTACACCTTC. Translating gives CASSYFGQHGYTF. The rearrangement links TRBV6-2 or TRBV6-3 to TRBJ1-2; TRBD1 might be the D (6 bases). The germline V gene encodes CDR1 MNHEY and CDR2 SVGEGT. The CDR3 loop spans 13 amino acids. The V end was cut by 1 base, the J end by 6 bases, with 9 bases between.

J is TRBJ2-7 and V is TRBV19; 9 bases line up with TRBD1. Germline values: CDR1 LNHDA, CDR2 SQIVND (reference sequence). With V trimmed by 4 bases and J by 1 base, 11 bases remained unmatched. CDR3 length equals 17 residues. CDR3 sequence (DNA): TGTGCCAGTAGTAGGAGGGGACCGGGACAGGGTTCCTACGAGCAGTACTTC. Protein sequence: CASSRRGPGQGSYEQYF.

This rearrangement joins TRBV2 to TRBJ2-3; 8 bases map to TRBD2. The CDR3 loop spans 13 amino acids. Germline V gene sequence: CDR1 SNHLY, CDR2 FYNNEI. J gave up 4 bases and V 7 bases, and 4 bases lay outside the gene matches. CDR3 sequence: CASTGAGADTQYF. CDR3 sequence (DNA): TGTGCCAGCACGGGAGCGGGGGCAGATACGCAGTATTTT. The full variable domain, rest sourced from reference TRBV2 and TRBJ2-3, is EPEVTQTPSHQVTQMGQEVILRCVPISNHLYFYWYRQILGQKVEFLVSFYNNEISEKSEIFDDQFSVERPDGSNFTLKIRSTKLEDSAMYFCASTGAGADTQYFGPGTRLTVL.

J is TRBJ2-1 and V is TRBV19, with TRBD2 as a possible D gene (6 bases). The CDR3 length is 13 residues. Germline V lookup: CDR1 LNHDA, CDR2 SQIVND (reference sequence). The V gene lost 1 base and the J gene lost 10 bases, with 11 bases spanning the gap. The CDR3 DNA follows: TGTGCCAGTAGTATAGGCGGGGCGGTGGAGCAGTTCTTC. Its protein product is CASSIGGAVEQFF.

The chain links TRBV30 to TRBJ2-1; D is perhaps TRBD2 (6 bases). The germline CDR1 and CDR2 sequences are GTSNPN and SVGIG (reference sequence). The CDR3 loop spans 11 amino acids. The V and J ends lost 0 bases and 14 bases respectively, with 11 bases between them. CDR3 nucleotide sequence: TGTGCCTGGAGTGTAATGGGGAGGAAGTTCTTC. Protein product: CAWSVMGRKFF.

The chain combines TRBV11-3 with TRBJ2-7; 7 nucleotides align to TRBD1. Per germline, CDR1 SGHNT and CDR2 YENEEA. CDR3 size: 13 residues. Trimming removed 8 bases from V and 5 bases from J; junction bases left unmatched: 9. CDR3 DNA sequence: TGTGCCAGCTCCTACCGGGACAGCCACGAGCAGTACTTC. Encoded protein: CASSYRDSHEQYF.

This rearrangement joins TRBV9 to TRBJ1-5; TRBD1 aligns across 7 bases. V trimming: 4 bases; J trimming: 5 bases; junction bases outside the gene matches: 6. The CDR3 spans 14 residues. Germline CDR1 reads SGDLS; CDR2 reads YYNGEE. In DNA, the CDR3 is TGTGCCAGCAGCCCCGGGGACAGAGATCAGCCCCAGCATTTT. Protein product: CASSPGDRDQPQHF.

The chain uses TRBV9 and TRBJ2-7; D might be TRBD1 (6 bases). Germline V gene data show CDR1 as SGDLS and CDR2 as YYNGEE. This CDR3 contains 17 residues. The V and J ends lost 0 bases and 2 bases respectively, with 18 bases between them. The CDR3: CASSVGYRQGSPYEQYF. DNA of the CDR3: TGTGCCAGCAGCGTAGGATATAGGCAGGGGTCCCCCTACGAGCAGTACTTC.

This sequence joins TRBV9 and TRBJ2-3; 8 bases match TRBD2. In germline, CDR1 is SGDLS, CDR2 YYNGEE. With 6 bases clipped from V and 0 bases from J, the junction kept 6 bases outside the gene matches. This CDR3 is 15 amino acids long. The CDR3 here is CASTLLAASTDTQYF. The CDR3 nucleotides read TGTGCCAGCACCCTACTAGCGGCCAGCACAGATACGCAGTATTTT.